Presented here are 30 T cell receptor beta chains from one specimen sequenced in a study of shared clonotypes between healthy human individuals. Sequencing used immunoSEQ multiplex PCR; TCRdb keeps in-frame clones, though not all of them. The sample yields about 1.1 million clones, approximately 78% seen once. The sequencing sample was made of memory CD4+ T cells from PBMCs. Subset noted: CD45RA-negative fraction. These receptor sequences come from a man between 18 and 29 years old in good health. Some clones in this sample may be carry-over from other donors' samples.

There are a few counts of this clone. This chain joins TRBV19 and TRBJ2-7, with D unclear. V was clipped by 5 bases and J by 2 bases, with 10 bases between them. Per germline, CDR1 LNHDA and CDR2 SQIVND (reference sequence). The CDR3 extends over 13 amino acids. Here the CDR3 reads CASSRTVTYEQYF. CDR3 bases: TGTGCCAGTAGTCGGACGGTTACCTACGAGCAGTACTTC.

This rearrangement joins TRBV6-6 to TRBJ2-7, with 10 bases that match TRBD2. The germline V gene encodes CDR1 MNHNY and CDR2 SVGAGI (reference sequence). The CDR3 runs 15 residues. The ends lost 6 bases at V and 1 base at J; junction bases unmatched: 6. The CDR3 sequence: CASSPGTSASYEQYF. DNA for the CDR3: TGTGCCAGCAGCCCCGGGACTAGCGCGTCCTACGAGCAGTACTTC.

The CDR3 sequence: CASSPRTSGHNEQFF. The CDR3 DNA is TGTGCCAGCTCACCCAGGACTAGCGGACACAATGAGCAGTTCTTC. The chain couples TRBV18 to TRBJ2-1; 10 bases agree with TRBD2. CDR3 length equals 15 residues. Trimming at V came to 3 bases and at J to 5 bases, leaving 4 bases not matched to a gene. Germline V gene sequence: CDR1 KGHSH, CDR2 LQKENI.

This clone appeared a few times. The sample contains more than one DNA sequence encoding this CDR3. The chain uses TRBV7-2 and TRBJ2-7, with 9 positions matching TRBD2. Germline V lookup: CDR1 SGHTA, CDR2 FQGNSA. CDR3 length: 14 residues. Losses at the gene ends were 3 bases for V and 1 base for J; bases not matched to a gene: 1. The CDR3 loop is CASSLREGSYEQYF. The CDR3 coding sequence is TGTGCCAGCAGCTTGCGGGAGGGGTCCTACGAGCAGTACTTC.

The genes are TRBV18 and TRBJ2-3; D gene unclear. V shed 3 bases and J shed 8 bases, with 12 bases lying between them. The CDR3 is 13 amino acids. Germline V gene data show CDR1 as KGHSH and CDR2 as LQKENI. The CDR3 loop is CASSPGPDGTQYF. The CDR3 bases are TGTGCCAGCTCACCCGGGCCAGATGGTACGCAGTATTTT.

The V and J genes are TRBV27 and TRBJ2-1; no clear D. The CDR3 has 16 residues. Deletions cut 7 bases from V and 1 base from J, with 17 bases between. Germline CDR1 is MNHEY and CDR2 is SMNVEV (reference sequence). The CDR3 reads CASTQESLGSYNEQFF. CDR3 DNA: TGTGCCAGCACCCAGGAATCCTTGGGGTCCTACAATGAGCAGTTCTTC.

V and J are TRBV18 and TRBJ2-6, with no clear D. V dropped 2 bases and J dropped 0 bases, with 14 bases sitting between them. Germline CDR1 KGHSH, CDR2 LQKENI. The CDR3 sequence is 18 residues long. The CDR3 spells CASSPFRQESSGANVLTF. CDR3 nucleotides: TGTGCCAGCTCACCATTCCGGCAGGAGAGCTCTGGGGCCAACGTCCTGACTTTC.

The chain combines TRBV18 with TRBJ1-3; TRBD1 aligns across 7 bases. CDR3 length equals 14 residues. V lost 5 bases to trimming and J lost 2 bases; unmatched junction nucleotides: 3. Germline loops: CDR1 KGHSH, CDR2 LQKENI. In DNA, the CDR3 is TGTGCCAGCTCAGACACAGGGGCTGGAAACACCATATATTTT. Protein sequence: CASSDTGAGNTIYF.

This clone was found once. The rearrangement uses TRBV28 and TRBJ2-7, with 9 nucleotides matching TRBD1. CDR3 length equals 15 residues. Germline-derived CDR1 and CDR2 are MDHEN and SYDVKM. Germline trimming cut 6 bases from V and 2 bases from J; bases unmatched to any gene: 8. The CDR3 DNA is TGTGCCAGCAGGGACCCGGGACAGGGCACCTACGAGCAGTACTTC. Translation gives CASRDPGQGTYEQYF.

The chain has TRBV10-3 and TRBJ2-1, with 7 bases lining up with TRBD2. Looked up from germline, CDR1 is ENHRY and CDR2 is SYGVKD. The V and J ends lost 7 bases and 0 bases, in that order; junction bases with no gene match: 3. The CDR3 contains 14 residues. This CDR3 is CAIKGGSSYNEQFF. In nucleotides, the CDR3 is TGTGCCATCAAGGGCGGGAGCTCCTACAATGAGCAGTTCTTC.

The CDR3 region is CASSPGGTGNTEAFF. The CDR3 coding sequence is TGCGCCAGCAGCCCCGGGGGGACAGGGAACACTGAAGCTTTCTTT. The genes are TRBV5-1 and TRBJ1-1; TRBD1 aligns across 8 bases. Germline V CDR1 and CDR2: SGHRS, YFSETQ. Losses at the gene ends were 4 bases for V and 1 base for J; bases not matched to a gene: 6. This CDR3 has 15 residues. The full variable domain, with the rest looked up from reference TRBV5-1 and TRBJ1-1, is KAGVTQTPRYLIKTRGQQVTLSCSPISGHRSVSWYQQTPGQGLQFLFEYFSETQRNKGNFPGRFSGRQFSNSRSEMNVSTLELGDSALYLCASSPGGTGNTEAFFGQGTRLTVV.

The V call is TRBV15, the J call TRBJ2-3, with D maybe TRBD2 (5 bases). CDR1 is LNHNV and CDR2 is YYDKDF in the germline V gene (reference sequence). V was cut by 5 bases and J by 4 bases, with 16 bases left in between. CDR3 length: 15 residues. CDR3 loop: CATSSPGRVPDTQYF. The CDR3 DNA sequence: TGTGCCACCAGCTCGCCGGGAAGGGTCCCAGATACGCAGTATTTT.

The chain is built from TRBV7-9 and TRBJ2-7; 8 nucleotides align to TRBD2. V was pared by 0 bases and J by 3 bases, with 7 bases of the junction left unmatched. The V gene's germline CDR1 is SEHNR and CDR2 FQNEAQ (reference sequence). This CDR3 region has 16 residues. CDR3 nucleotide sequence: TGTGCCAGCAGCTTAGCTGGGCGCGGGAGGCACTACGAGCAGTACTTC. It specifies CASSLAGRGRHYEQYF.

V gene TRBV14 combines with J gene TRBJ1-1, with D possibly matching TRBD1 (5 bases). From germline, CDR1 is SGHDN and CDR2 FVKESK. Trimming removed 5 bases from V and 8 bases from J, with 27 bases in between. CDR3 length: 17 amino acids. The CDR3, as DNA: TGTGCCAGCAGCACGGGAGTTAAAAGAGGGGCGAACGGAGAAGCTTTCTTT. Amino acids: CASSTGVKRGANGEAFF.

This sequence joins TRBV19 and TRBJ2-1; 10 bases are a match to TRBD2. With V trimmed by 4 bases and J by 3 bases, 15 bases remained unmatched. CDR3 length: 19 amino acids. The germline CDR1 and CDR2 sequences are LNHDA and SQIVND (reference sequence). Written as DNA, the CDR3 is TGTGCCAGTAGTAGCTCCCCCGCGGGACTAGCGTTGGGCTACAATGAGCAGTTCTTC. Its translation: CASSSSPAGLALGYNEQFF.

The table lists this clone with a count of one. The CDR3 DNA reads as TGCGCCAGCAGCCCGAATCCGGGACAGGGGGACGAGCAGTACTTC. This sequence encodes CASSPNPGQGDEQYF. The chain recombines TRBV5-1 with TRBJ2-7; TRBD1 agrees at 11 bases. V lost 4 bases to trimming and J lost 5 bases; unmatched junction nucleotides: 8. The germline CDR1 and CDR2 sequences are SGHRS and YFSETQ. CDR3 size: 15 residues.

This chain links TRBV5-6 with TRBJ1-1, with D uncertain. Per germline, CDR1 SGHDT and CDR2 YYEEEE. Trimming cost V 0 bases and J 5 bases, with 11 bases left between them. The CDR3 extends over 14 amino acids. In nucleotides, the CDR3 is TGTGCCAGCAGCTTGGCGCGGGTAGGGACTGAAGCTTTCTTT. It translates to CASSLARVGTEAFF.

The V call is TRBV5-1, the J call TRBJ2-4; the match to TRBD2 covers 7 bases. The CDR3 length is 16 residues. The V segment lost 2 bases and the J segment 6 bases; nucleotides outside the gene matches: 11. The germline gives CDR1 SGHRS, CDR2 YFSETQ. Written as DNA, the CDR3 is TGCGCCAGCAGCTTTGGCGGGAGCACTGGGGGAAACATTCAGTACTTC. This encodes CASSFGGSTGGNIQYF.

This chain links TRBV10-3 with TRBJ1-1; D is ambiguous. The CDR3 extends over 11 amino acids. V shed 10 bases and J shed 1 base, with 7 bases lying between them. Germline values: CDR1 ENHRY, CDR2 SYGVKD. The CDR3 is CATRRNTEAFF. The DNA of the CDR3 is TGTGCCACCCGCCGGAACACTGAAGCTTTCTTT.

The table lists this clone with a few counts. The rearrangement links TRBV5-6 to TRBJ2-5; either TRBD1 or TRBD2 may fit D (5 bases each). The CDR3 sequence is 15 residues long. Germline CDR1 reads SGHDT; CDR2 reads YYEEEE. Trimming pared 3 bases from V and 5 bases from J, leaving 17 bases between. The CDR3 sequence is CASSSRVGERETQYF. The CDR3 DNA follows: TGTGCCAGCAGCTCCCGCGTGGGGGAGCGCGAGACCCAGTACTTC. The whole variable domain, filled in from reference TRBV5-6 and TRBJ2-5, reads DAGVTQSPTHLIKTRGQQVTLRCSPKSGHDTVSWYQQALGQGPQFIFQYYEEEERQRGNFPDRFSGHQFPNYSSELNVNALLLGDSALYLCASSSRVGERETQYFGPGTRLLVL.

This clone was observed once. V usage is TRBV5-1 and J usage is TRBJ1-1; no clear D. The CDR3 totals 14 residues. From germline, CDR1 is SGHRS and CDR2 YFSETQ. V was trimmed by 2 bases and J by 2 bases, leaving 10 bases between them. The CDR3 DNA reads as TGCGCCAGCAGCTTCTGGGGAACCAACACTGAAGCTTTCTTT. As protein: CASSFWGTNTEAFF.

The V call is TRBV10-3, the J call TRBJ2-3, with 10 bases aligning to TRBD2. The CDR3 spans 14 residues. Germline V gene sequence: CDR1 ENHRY, CDR2 SYGVKD. The J segment lost 5 bases and the V segment lost 6 bases, leaving 5 bases of the junction unmatched. The CDR3 DNA reads TGTGCCATCAGCCCGGGACTAGCGCAAGATACGCAGTATTTT. It specifies CAISPGLAQDTQYF.

This clone showed up just once. The chain joins TRBV2 to TRBJ2-4; the D gene is possibly TRBD2 (5 bases). The CDR3 totals 12 residues. With 6 bases removed from V and 9 bases from J, the gap between germline ends came to 12 bases. CDR1 and CDR2 (germline): SNHLY, FYNNEI. The CDR3 coding sequence is TGTGCCAGCAGGTCACACGAGGGCATTCAGTACTTC. Its protein is CASRSHEGIQYF.

J is TRBJ2-7 and V is TRBV15, with a possible D match to TRBD1 (5 bases). Germline loops: CDR1 LNHNV, CDR2 YYDKDF (reference sequence). The V end was cut by 1 base, the J end by 3 bases, with 10 bases between. The CDR3 sequence is 14 residues long. CDR3 protein: CATSRGGQGYEQYF. The CDR3 DNA sequence: TGTGCCACCAGCAGAGGTGGGCAGGGCTACGAGCAGTACTTC.

This clone was observed at least ten times. Other DNA sequences in the same sample also yield this CDR3. The genes are TRBV2 and TRBJ2-7, with D hard to call. The ends were cut back, 5 bases at V and 0 bases at J, with 5 bases in the middle. CDR1 SNHLY and CDR2 FYNNEI come from the germline V gene. The CDR3 sequence is 12 residues long. For the CDR3, the DNA is TGTGCCAGCAGTTACAGCTCCTACGAGCAGTACTTC. It specifies CASSYSSYEQYF.

As concerns this clone: Other DNA sequences in this sample translate to the same CDR3. This chain connects TRBV7-9 to TRBJ2-2; 7 bases fit TRBD1. Germline values: CDR1 SEHNR, CDR2 FQNEAQ (reference sequence). Losses at the gene ends were 5 bases for V and 5 bases for J; bases not matched to a gene: 5. The length of the CDR3 is 14 residues. The CDR3, as DNA: TGTGCCAGCAGCCTCGACAGGGCTACCGGGGAGCTGTTTTTT. Its translation: CASSLDRATGELFF.

This sequence joins TRBV18 and TRBJ1-1, with D perhaps matching TRBD1 (6 bases). Trimming shortened V by 2 bases and J by 8 bases, and 15 bases separated the two germline ends. CDR3 size: 14 residues. Germline V lookup: CDR1 KGHSH, CDR2 LQKENI. The CDR3 sequence is CASSPRQLGGEAFF. In DNA, the CDR3 is TGTGCCAGCTCACCAAGACAGCTAGGGGGAGAAGCTTTCTTT.

V gene TRBV7-2 combines with J gene TRBJ2-1; 12 bases agree with TRBD2. J lost 7 bases, V lost 4 bases, and 8 bases had no gene match. There are 16 residues in the CDR3. Germline CDR1 reads SGHTA; CDR2 reads FQGNSA. As DNA, the CDR3 is TGTGCCAGCAGCTCACGGAGAGGACTAGCGGGGAATGAGCAGTTCTTC. Its protein is CASSSRRGLAGNEQFF.

The chain joins TRBV5-1 to TRBJ2-5; weak D call: TRBD2 (6 bases). This CDR3 spans 13 amino acids. Trimming removed 7 bases from V and 1 base from J, with 11 bases in between. Germline CDR1 and CDR2: SGHRS and YFSETQ. CDR3 protein: CASGGTPQETQYF. The CDR3 nucleotides read TGCGCCAGCGGCGGGACTCCCCAAGAGACCCAGTACTTC.

This clone has just a few counts. V usage is TRBV15 and J usage is TRBJ2-1; TRBD2 matches at 8 bases. The CDR3 has 16 amino acids. Germline lookup yields CDR1 LNHNV and CDR2 YYDKDF (reference sequence). The trim removed 0 bases at V and 6 bases at J, leaving 7 bases unmatched. In DNA, the CDR3 is TGTGCCACCAGCAGAGATGTCACGGGAGGGCGCAATGAGCAGTTCTTC. This codes for CATSRDVTGGRNEQFF.